These 27 T cell receptor beta chains came from one sample sequenced in a study of identical twins. TCRdb re-derived calls from the 5' RACE reads in MiXCR, one entry per CDR3 protein. The sample has around 500,000 distinct CDR3 sequences; 12% to 15% are singletons. This sample was shared with a second study, whose subject was yellow fever vaccine responses in identical twins.

The specimen was CD4+ T cells sorted from blood. Receptor source: a woman younger than 35 in good health.

The table lists this clonotype with a few counts. The chain carries TRBV20-1 and TRBJ2-3; 7 bases fit TRBD2. V lost 8 bases, J lost 5 bases, and 10 bases stayed unmatched. The CDR3 totals 13 residues. Germline V gives CDR1 DFQATT, CDR2 SNEGSKA (reference sequence). CDR3: CSSLAVTEDTQYF. The CDR3, as DNA: TGCAGTAGCCTAGCGGTCACGGAAGATACGCAGTATTTT.

The sample holds a few counts of this clonotype. V usage is TRBV11-2 and J usage is TRBJ2-3, with 15 nucleotides matching TRBD2. Germline CDR1 and CDR2: SGHAT and FQNNGV. The CDR3 totals 17 residues. V shed 5 bases, J shed 3 bases, and the junction held 6 bases outside the gene matches. This CDR3 is CASSRLGLAGGTDTQYF. The CDR3 nucleotides read TGTGCCAGCAGCCGATTAGGACTAGCGGGAGGGACAGATACGCAGTATTTT.

This clonotype was seen only a few times. This chain joins TRBV11-1 and TRBJ2-1; possibly TRBD1 for D (5 bases). The germline V gene encodes CDR1 SGHAT and CDR2 FQDESV (reference sequence). The CDR3 is 20 amino acids. Trimming pared 5 bases from V and 4 bases from J, leaving 30 bases between. The CDR3 protein is CASSPRQKTTEPTKYNEQFF. The CDR3 DNA reads as TGTGCCAGCAGCCCCCGACAGAAAACTACCGAGCCGACCAAATACAATGAGCAGTTCTTC.

The gene calls are TRBV7-9 and TRBJ1-1; a possible D gene is TRBD1 (5 bases). CDR3 length equals 12 residues. Germline CDR1 reads SEHNR; CDR2 reads FQNEAQ (reference sequence). V was cut by 4 bases and J by 5 bases, with 8 bases left in between. The CDR3 bases are TGTGCCAGCAGCTCCAAGGGGACTGAAGCTTTCTTT. This translates into CASSSKGTEAFF.

This clonotype has just a few counts. The chain joins TRBV2 to TRBJ2-3; perhaps TRBD2 as D (6 bases). The CDR3 covers 13 residues. Trimming shortened V by 4 bases and J by 6 bases, and 11 bases separated the two germline ends. Germline CDR1 is SNHLY and CDR2 is FYNNEI. DNA for the CDR3: TGTGCCAGCAGTGGAGTGCTAGCGGATACGCAGTATTTT. It encodes CASSGVLADTQYF. The whole variable domain, remainder taken from reference TRBV2 and TRBJ2-3, is EPEVTQTPSHQVTQMGQEVILRCVPISNHLYFYWYRQILGQKVEFLVSFYNNEISEKSEIFDDQFSVERPDGSNFTLKIRSTKLEDSAMYFCASSGVLADTQYFGPGTRLTVL.

This clonotype was detected ten times or more. The J gene is TRBJ2-1, the V gene TRBV12-3 or TRBV12-4; 11 bases are a match to TRBD1. V lost 4 bases and J lost 16; bases outside the gene matches: 9. This CDR3 is built from 13 residues. The DNA for the CDR3 is TGTGCCAGCAGTTCCGGAGGGACAGGGGGTGATTTCTTC. Translation gives CASSSGGTGGDFF.

The sample holds one count of this clonotype. The rearrangement uses TRBV7-6 and TRBJ2-1; TRBD1 matches at 7 bases. From germline, CDR1 is SGHVS and CDR2 FNYEAQ. The CDR3 spans 13 residues. The trim removed 3 bases at V and 9 bases at J, leaving 5 bases unmatched. DNA of the CDR3: TGTGCCAGCAGCTTGAGGACAGGTATTGAGCAGTTCTTC. Translating gives CASSLRTGIEQFF.

This chain uses TRBV10-3 with TRBJ2-1, with 14 bases matching TRBD2. The CDR3 runs 15 residues. The junction had 4 bases not matched to a gene; V was cut back by 4 bases and J by 8 bases. Germline V gene lookup returns CDR1 ENHRY and CDR2 SYGVKD. CDR3 amino acids: CAISGLAGGPDEQFF. Written as DNA, the CDR3 is TGTGCCATCAGTGGACTAGCGGGAGGGCCCGATGAGCAGTTCTTC.

The sample holds a few counts of this clonotype. This chain uses TRBV7-8 with TRBJ2-3; 7 nucleotides line up with TRBD2. V shed 5 bases, J shed 2 bases, and the junction held 7 bases outside the gene matches. CDR1 is SGHVS and CDR2 is FQNEAQ in the germline V gene. The CDR3 totals 15 residues. The CDR3 DNA is TGTGCCAGCAGCCGTTCTAGCGGTTTCACAGATACGCAGTATTTT. This encodes CASSRSSGFTDTQYF.

This rearrangement joins TRBV12-3 or TRBV12-4 to TRBJ2-3, with unresolved D. V dropped 5 bases and J dropped 3 bases, with 12 bases sitting between them. This CDR3 is built from 14 residues. Here the CDR3 DNA reads TGTGCCAGCAGTCCGGAAGCGAGTACAGATACGCAGTATTTT. This gives the protein CASSPEASTDTQYF.

This clonotype was seen repeatedly, ten times or more. Here the CDR3 reads CASTRSGTGELFF. CDR3 nucleotides: TGTGCCAGCACCCGCTCAGGCACCGGGGAGCTGTTTTTT. This chain links TRBV6-1 with TRBJ2-2; D remains ambiguous. Trimming shortened V by 7 bases and J by 4 bases, and 10 bases separated the two germline ends. In germline, CDR1 is MNHNS, CDR2 SASEGT. CDR3 length: 13 residues.

The chain's CDR3 is CASSPDWSDTQYF. The CDR3 DNA reads as TGCGCCAGCAGCCCAGACTGGTCAGATACGCAGTATTTT. The rearrangement uses TRBV5-1 and TRBJ2-3, with unresolved D. The length of the CDR3 is 13 residues. V lost 4 bases and J lost 4, with 10 bases in between. CDR1 is SGHRS and CDR2 is YFSETQ in the germline V gene. Supplemented by reference TRBV5-1 and TRBJ2-3, the full variable domain reads KAGVTQTPRYLIKTRGQQVTLSCSPISGHRSVSWYQQTPGQGLQFLFEYFSETQRNKGNFPGRFSGRQFSNSRSEMNVSTLELGDSALYLCASSPDWSDTQYFGPGTRLTVL.

The rearrangement uses TRBV7-6 and TRBJ2-7; D not resolved. In germline, CDR1 is SGHVS, CDR2 FNYEAQ. Trimming shortened V by 1 base and J by 2 bases, and 9 bases separated the two germline ends. CDR3 length: 14 residues. CDR3 in DNA: TGTGCCAGCAGCTTAGACGAGGTTGCCTACGAGCAGTACTTC. Translated: CASSLDEVAYEQYF.

The V call is TRBV5-8, the J call TRBJ1-2; D is unclear. CDR1 is SGHTS and CDR2 is YDEGEE in the germline V gene. V was trimmed by 4 bases and J by 4 bases, leaving 20 bases between them. The CDR3 has 16 residues. As DNA, the CDR3 is TGTGCCAGCAGCCCGGATGTGGGATTGCGGTTCTATGGCTACACCTTC. It is translated as CASSPDVGLRFYGYTF.

The rearrangement joins TRBV23-1 to TRBJ2-1; TRBD2 matches 15 bases. TRBV23-1 is an ORF, and what it does is uncertain. V lost 2 bases and J lost 1; bases outside the gene matches: 12. CDR3 length equals 21 residues. Here the CDR3 DNA reads TGCGCCAGCAGTCAAACGGCAAGACAGGGACTAGCGGGGGGATCCTACAATGAGCAGTTCTTC. Encoded protein: CASSQTARQGLAGGSYNEQFF.

V is TRBV24-1 and J is TRBJ2-5; D gene ambiguous. V lost 4 bases and J 5 bases, leaving 13 bases between the germline ends. Per the germline V gene, CDR1 is KGHDR and CDR2 is SFDVKD. The CDR3 spans 14 residues. This CDR3 reads CATSDLTPSETQYF. In DNA form, the CDR3 reads TGTGCCACCAGTGACCTGACACCTTCGGAGACCCAGTACTTC.

J is TRBJ2-3 and V is TRBV5-1; no reliable D call. Deletions cut 2 bases from V and 6 bases from J, with 10 bases between. This CDR3 comprises 13 residues. The germline gives CDR1 SGHRS, CDR2 YFSETQ. The CDR3 region has the DNA TGCGCCAGCAGCTTCCCCGGGCCCGATACGCAGTATTTT. This encodes CASSFPGPDTQYF.

This clonotype came up a few times. The chain is built from TRBV28 and TRBJ2-7, with 7 bases identical to TRBD2. Germline-derived CDR1 and CDR2 are MDHEN and SYDVKM. The ends lost 9 bases at V and 5 bases at J; junction bases unmatched: 16. CDR3 length: 15 residues. DNA for the CDR3: TGTGCCAGTACAACGGGGGGAGCCGGCGGGGACGAGCAGTACTTC. Its protein product is CASTTGGAGGDEQYF.

This clonotype was observed a few times. This chain connects TRBV20-1 to TRBJ2-3; TRBD2 aligns across 14 bases. From germline, CDR1 is DFQATT and CDR2 SNEGSKA (reference sequence). This CDR3 is built from 15 residues. The V gene end was trimmed by 3 bases and the J gene end by 1 base; junction bases not matched to a gene: 0. The CDR3 sequence: CSARGLAGGTDTQYF. The CDR3 region has the DNA TGCAGTGCTAGGGGACTAGCGGGAGGCACAGATACGCAGTATTTT.

This clonotype was picked up a small number of times. This rearrangement joins TRBV7-2 to TRBJ2-3, with D perhaps matching TRBD2 (5 bases). CDR3 length: 16 residues. CDR1 SGHTA and CDR2 FQGNSA come from the germline V gene. V was shortened by 1 base and J by 0 bases, with 11 bases between the two germline ends. CDR3: CASSLGQTTSTDTQYF. For the CDR3, the DNA is TGTGCCAGCAGCTTAGGGCAGACTACTAGCACAGATACGCAGTATTTT.

CDR3 amino acids: CASSPATTEQYF. CDR3 DNA sequence: TGTGCCAGCAGCCCTGCCACTACCGAGCAGTACTTC. The chain joins TRBV7-2 to TRBJ2-7, with no clear D. The germline V gene has CDR1 SGHTA and CDR2 FQGNSA. This CDR3 is built from 12 residues. V was clipped by 5 bases and J by 6 bases, with 11 bases between them.

This clonotype occurred a few times. The CDR3 spells CASNPDFGAGELFF. The CDR3 bases are TGTGCCAGCAACCCCGATTTTGGGGCCGGGGAGCTGTTTTTT. The V call is TRBV6-1, the J call TRBJ2-2; D is unclear. Germline loops: CDR1 MNHNS, CDR2 SASEGT. The V end was cut by 7 bases, the J end by 6 bases, with 15 bases between. CDR3 length: 14 residues.

This clonotype has more than one count but fewer than ten. The rearrangement links TRBV4-3 to TRBJ2-3, with TRBD2 matching 7 bases. CDR3 length: 18 amino acids. Germline V CDR1 and CDR2: LGHNA, YSLEER. Trimming at V came to 0 bases and at J to 3 bases, leaving 12 bases not matched to a gene. The CDR3 protein is CASSQDSPRAGLTDTQYF. The CDR3 DNA reads TGCGCCAGCAGCCAAGATTCCCCGCGAGCGGGATTAACAGATACGCAGTATTTT.

This clonotype was seen many times. The genes are TRBV2 and TRBJ2-4; 10 bases line up with TRBD2. The CDR3 covers 16 residues. The trim removed 5 bases at V and 0 bases at J, leaving 4 bases unmatched. Germline lookup yields CDR1 SNHLY and CDR2 FYNNEI. CDR3 bases: TGTGCCAGCAGTTGGACTAGCGGATTAGCCAAAAACATTCAGTACTTC. Protein sequence: CASSWTSGLAKNIQYF.

V gene TRBV3-1 combines with J gene TRBJ2-2; 12 bases fit TRBD2. V trimming: 6 bases; J trimming: 8 bases; junction bases outside the gene matches: 7. CDR3 length equals 15 residues. In germline, CDR1 is LGHDT, CDR2 YNNKEL (reference sequence). The CDR3 loop reads CASSNTGTSGGELFF. Here the CDR3 DNA reads TGTGCCAGCAGTAACACCGGGACTAGCGGGGGGGAGCTGTTTTTT.

The chain couples TRBV12-3 or TRBV12-4 to TRBJ1-5; no firm D call. Trimming removed 6 bases from V and 0 bases from J, with 12 bases in between. The CDR3 contains 15 residues. CDR3 in DNA: TGTGCCAGCAGCTCTACACATCATAGCAATCAGCCCCAGCATTTT. Translated, it gives CASSSTHHSNQPQHF.

The rearrangement joins TRBV28 to TRBJ2-5; TRBD2 matches 7 bases. CDR3 length: 15 residues. CDR1 and CDR2 from the germline V gene are MDHEN and SYDVKM. Trimming removed 3 bases from V and 9 bases from J; junction bases left unmatched: 13. The CDR3 bases are TGTGCCAGCAGTTTCTCGGCGCTGGGGGGGTCGGCCCAGTACTTC. Protein sequence: CASSFSALGGSAQYF.